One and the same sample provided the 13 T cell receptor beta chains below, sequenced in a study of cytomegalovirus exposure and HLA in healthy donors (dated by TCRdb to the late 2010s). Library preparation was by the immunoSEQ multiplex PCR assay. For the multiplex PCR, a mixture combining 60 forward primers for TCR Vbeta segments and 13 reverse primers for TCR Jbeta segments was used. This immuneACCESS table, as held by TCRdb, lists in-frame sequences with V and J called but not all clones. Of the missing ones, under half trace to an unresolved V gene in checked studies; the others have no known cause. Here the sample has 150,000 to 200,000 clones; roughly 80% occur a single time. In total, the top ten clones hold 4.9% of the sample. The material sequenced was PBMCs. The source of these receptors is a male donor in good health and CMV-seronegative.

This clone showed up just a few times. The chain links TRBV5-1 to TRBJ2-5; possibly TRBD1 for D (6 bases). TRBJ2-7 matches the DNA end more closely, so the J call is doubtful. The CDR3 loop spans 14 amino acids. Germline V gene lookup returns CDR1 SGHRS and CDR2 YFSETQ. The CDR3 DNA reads TGCGCCAGCAGCTCCTCCGGGACAACCTACGAGCAGTACTTC. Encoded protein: CASSSSGTTYEQYF.

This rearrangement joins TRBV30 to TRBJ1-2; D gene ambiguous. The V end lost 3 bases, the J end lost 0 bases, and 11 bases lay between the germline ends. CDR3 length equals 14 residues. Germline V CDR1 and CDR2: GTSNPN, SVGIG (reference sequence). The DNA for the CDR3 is TGTGCCTGGAGCGTGGGCTCCACTAACTATGGCTACACCTTC. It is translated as CAWSVGSTNYGYTF.

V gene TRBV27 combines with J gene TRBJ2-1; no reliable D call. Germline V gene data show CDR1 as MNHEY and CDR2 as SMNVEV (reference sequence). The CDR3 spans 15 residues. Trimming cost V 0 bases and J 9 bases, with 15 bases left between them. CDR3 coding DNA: TGTGCCAGCAGTTTATCATCGAGCTTTTCTGGTGAGCAGTTCTTC. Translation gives CASSLSSSFSGEQFF.

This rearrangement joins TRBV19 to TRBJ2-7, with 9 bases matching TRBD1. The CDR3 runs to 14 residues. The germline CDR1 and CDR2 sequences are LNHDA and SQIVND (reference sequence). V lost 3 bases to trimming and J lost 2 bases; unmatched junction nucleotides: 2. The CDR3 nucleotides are TGTGCCAGTAGTATGACAGGGGGAACCTACGAGCAGTACTTC. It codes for CASSMTGGTYEQYF.

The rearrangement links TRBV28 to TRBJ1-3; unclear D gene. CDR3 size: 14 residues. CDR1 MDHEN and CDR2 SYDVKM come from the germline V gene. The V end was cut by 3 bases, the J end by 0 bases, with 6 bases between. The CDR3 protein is CASSLTFSGNTIYF. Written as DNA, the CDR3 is TGTGCCAGCAGTTTGACATTCTCTGGAAACACCATATATTTT.

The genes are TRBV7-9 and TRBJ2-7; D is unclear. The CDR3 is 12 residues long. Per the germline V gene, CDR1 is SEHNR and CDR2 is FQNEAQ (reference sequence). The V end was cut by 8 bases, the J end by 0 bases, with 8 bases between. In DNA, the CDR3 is TGTGCCAGCGGGCCAAGCTCCTACGAGCAGTACTTC. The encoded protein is CASGPSSYEQYF.

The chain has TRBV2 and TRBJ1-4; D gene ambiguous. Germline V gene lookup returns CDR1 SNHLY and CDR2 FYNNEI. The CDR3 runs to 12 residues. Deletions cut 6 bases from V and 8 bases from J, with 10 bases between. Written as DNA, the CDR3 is TGTGCCAGCAGCCCGAGGAGGGAAAAACTGTTTTTT. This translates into CASSPRREKLFF.

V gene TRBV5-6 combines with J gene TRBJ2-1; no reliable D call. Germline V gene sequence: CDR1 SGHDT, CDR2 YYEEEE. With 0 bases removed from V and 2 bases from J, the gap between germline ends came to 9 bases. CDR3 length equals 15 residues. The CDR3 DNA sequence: TGTGCCAGCAGCTTGGGGCAGCTAGCCTACAATGAGCAGTTCTTC. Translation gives CASSLGQLAYNEQFF.

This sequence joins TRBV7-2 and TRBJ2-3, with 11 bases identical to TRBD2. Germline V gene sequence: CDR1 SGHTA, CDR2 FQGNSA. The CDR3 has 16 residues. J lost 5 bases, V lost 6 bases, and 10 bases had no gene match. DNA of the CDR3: TGTGCCAGCAGTGCCACTAGCGGGAGTTTAGGAGATACGCAGTATTTT. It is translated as CASSATSGSLGDTQYF.

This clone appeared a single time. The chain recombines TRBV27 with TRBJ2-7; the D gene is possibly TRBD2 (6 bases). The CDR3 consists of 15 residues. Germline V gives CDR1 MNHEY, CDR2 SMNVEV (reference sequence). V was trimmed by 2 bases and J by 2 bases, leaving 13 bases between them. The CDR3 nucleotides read TGTGCCAGCAGTTTAGTAGCGGTTACTCCCTACGAGCAGTACTTC. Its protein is CASSLVAVTPYEQYF.

CDR3 DNA sequence: TGTGCCAGCTCACCACGCCGGGACTCAAATGAAAAACTGTTTTTT. Translated, it gives CASSPRRDSNEKLFF. The chain recombines TRBV18 with TRBJ1-4, with D possibly being TRBD1 (5 bases). The CDR3 length is 15 residues. From germline, CDR1 is KGHSH and CDR2 LQKENI. Trimming removed 1 base from V and 5 bases from J, with 11 bases in between.

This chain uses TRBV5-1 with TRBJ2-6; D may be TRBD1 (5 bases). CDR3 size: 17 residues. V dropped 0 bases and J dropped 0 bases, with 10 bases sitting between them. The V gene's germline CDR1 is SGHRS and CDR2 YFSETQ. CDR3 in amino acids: CASSLGGRPSGANVLTF. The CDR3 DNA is TGCGCCAGCAGCTTGGGGGGCCGCCCCTCTGGGGCCAACGTCCTGACTTTC.

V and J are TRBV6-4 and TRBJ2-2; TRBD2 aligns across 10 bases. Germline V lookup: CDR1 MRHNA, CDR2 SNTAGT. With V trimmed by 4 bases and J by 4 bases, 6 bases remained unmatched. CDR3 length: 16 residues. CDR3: CASSALAGDSTGELFF. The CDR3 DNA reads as TGTGCCAGCAGTGCCCTAGCGGGAGATAGCACCGGGGAGCTGTTTTTT.